Below, 22 T cell receptor beta chains from the same sample are listed, as sequenced in a study of T-cell memory formation after mild COVID-19. From the 5' RACE reads, TCRdb called clonotypes with MiXCR, one entry per CDR3 protein. The sample holds fewer than 300,000 distinct CDR3 sequences, 16% seen once. The sequencing input was PBMCs or a T cell subset sorted from them (not recorded which). Receptor source: a man between 18 and 29 years old who had mild COVID-19 (a few samples of this study predate the infection). Cell type and time point are not known.

J is TRBJ2-3 and V is TRBV5-1; D gene uncertain. The CDR3 covers 14 residues. Germline loops: CDR1 SGHRS, CDR2 YFSETQ. The germline V and J ends were trimmed by 3 bases and 0 bases, with 8 bases remaining between them. The CDR3 sequence is CASSSSMSTDTQYF. The CDR3 DNA is TGCGCCAGCAGCTCGTCGATGAGCACAGATACGCAGTATTTT.

The chain employs TRBV6-5 and TRBJ1-1; 7 bases are a match to TRBD1. The CDR3 totals 16 residues. V shed 0 bases, J shed 4 bases, and the junction held 8 bases outside the gene matches. The germline V gene encodes CDR1 MNHEY and CDR2 SVGAGI. The chain's CDR3 is CASSYSLTGRATEAFF. The DNA of the CDR3 is TGTGCCAGCAGTTACTCCTTGACAGGGAGGGCCACTGAAGCTTTCTTT.

This clonotype occurred a few times. This chain joins TRBV7-6 and TRBJ2-1; 8 bases are shared with TRBD2. The junction had 12 bases not matched to a gene; V was cut back by 7 bases and J by 4 bases. This CDR3 has 16 residues. Germline loops: CDR1 SGHVS, CDR2 FNYEAQ. The CDR3 nucleotides are TGTGCCAGCACACCCCAGACCGCGGGGGGATACAATGAGCAGTTCTTC. Amino acids: CASTPQTAGGYNEQFF.

This clonotype showed up just a few times. The V gene is TRBV2, the J gene TRBJ2-3; TRBD2 agrees at 9 bases. The ends lost 1 base at V and 3 bases at J; junction bases unmatched: 11. There are 18 residues in the CDR3. Germline-derived CDR1 and CDR2 are SNHLY and FYNNEI. Written as DNA, the CDR3 is TGTGCCAGCAGTGAAGGAGCGGGGGGCTACTTGGGTACAGATACGCAGTATTTT. It translates to CASSEGAGGYLGTDTQYF.

A few counts support this clonotype. The rearrangement links TRBV29-1 to TRBJ2-5; 10 bases fit TRBD1. This CDR3 spans 13 amino acids. Losses at the gene ends were 7 bases for V and 4 bases for J; bases not matched to a gene: 6. Germline values: CDR1 SQVTM, CDR2 ANQGSEA. This CDR3 is CSAGTGASETQYF. CDR3 bases: TGCAGCGCCGGGACAGGGGCGTCAGAGACCCAGTACTTC.

The rearrangement joins TRBV25-1 to TRBJ2-7; D not resolved. V lost 4 bases to trimming and J lost 0 bases, with 7 bases between them. Germline assignment: CDR1 MGHDK and CDR2 SYGVNS. The CDR3 is 13 amino acids. The CDR3 DNA follows: TGTGCCAGCAGTGCTGGAAACTCCTACGAGCAGTACTTC. Protein product: CASSAGNSYEQYF.

This clonotype has more than one count but fewer than ten. V and J are TRBV20-1 and TRBJ1-5; TRBD1 matches 9 bases. J gave up 7 bases and V 5 bases, and 12 bases lay outside the gene matches. This CDR3 is 15 amino acids long. Germline assignment: CDR1 DFQATT and CDR2 SNEGSKA (reference sequence). This chain's CDR3 is CSAGPGQGFWQPQHF. CDR3 DNA sequence: TGCAGTGCTGGACCGGGACAGGGATTCTGGCAGCCCCAGCATTTT.

This clonotype has only a few counts. The chain uses TRBV7-6 and TRBJ2-1, with 10 bases that match TRBD1. V lost 1 base, J lost 6 bases, and 3 bases stayed unmatched. There are 15 residues in the CDR3. Germline CDR1 and CDR2: SGHVS and FNYEAQ. The chain's CDR3 is CASSLEDRGINEQFF. The CDR3 DNA is TGTGCCAGCAGCTTAGAGGACAGGGGGATCAATGAGCAGTTCTTC.

The chain couples TRBV12-3 or TRBV12-4 to TRBJ2-5; D might be TRBD2 (6 bases). CDR3 length: 14 amino acids. The V end was cut by 3 bases, the J end by 5 bases, with 13 bases between. CDR3 residues: CASSFAGPSETQYF. Here the CDR3 DNA reads TGTGCCAGCAGTTTCGCGGGACCCTCGGAGACCCAGTACTTC.

This clonotype has a handful of counts. This sequence joins TRBV6-2 or TRBV6-3 and TRBJ2-5; TRBD2 matches 8 bases. J was trimmed by 4 bases and V by 4 bases; bases with no gene match: 5. CDR3 size: 14 residues. Per germline, CDR1 MNHEY and CDR2 SVGEGT. The CDR3 DNA reads as TGTGCCAGCAGTTCGGGGGGGCGGGCAGAGACCCAGTACTTC. This sequence encodes CASSSGGRAETQYF.

At least ten counts were recorded for this clonotype. The chain couples TRBV5-5 to TRBJ1-5; D is uncertain. Germline V gene sequence: CDR1 SGHKS, CDR2 YYEKEE (reference sequence). There are 13 residues in the CDR3. Trimming left V 4 bases short and J 5 bases short, with 10 bases between. The CDR3 loop reads CASSTDSYQPQHF. CDR3 coding DNA: TGTGCCAGCAGCACCGACTCTTATCAGCCCCAGCATTTT.

The genes are TRBV6-5 and TRBJ2-7; D may be TRBD2 (6 bases). V was clipped by 0 bases and J by 6 bases, with 12 bases between them. CDR3 length: 14 residues. Germline CDR1 MNHEY, CDR2 SVGAGI. The DNA for the CDR3 is TGTGCCAGCAGTTACTCGGGCGGAGGGAGCGAGCAGTACTTC. Its protein is CASSYSGGGSEQYF.

A few counts support this clonotype. This chain uses TRBV20-1 with TRBJ2-2; weak D call: TRBD2 (5 bases). Trimming removed 0 bases from V and 1 base from J, with 15 bases in between. There are 17 residues in the CDR3. Germline CDR1 reads DFQATT; CDR2 reads SNEGSKA (reference sequence). The CDR3 is CSARESVVRGNTGELFF. The CDR3 DNA reads as TGCAGTGCTAGAGAGTCGGTCGTACGGGGGAACACCGGGGAGCTGTTTTTT.

This clonotype was counted between two and nine times. The chain couples TRBV4-3 to TRBJ2-2; D is possibly TRBD1 (7 bases). The CDR3 covers 19 residues. The V end lost 3 bases, the J end lost 1 base, and 21 bases lay between the germline ends. In germline, CDR1 is LGHNA, CDR2 YSLEER. CDR3 nucleotide sequence: TGCGCCAGCAGCCAGCTTGGCGCAGGGGGGACGGTGAACACCGGGGAGCTGTTTTTT. It is translated as CASSQLGAGGTVNTGELFF.

This clonotype was seen a few times. V usage is TRBV5-8 and J usage is TRBJ2-5; 7 positions match TRBD1. The CDR3 runs 15 residues. Germline V gene lookup returns CDR1 SGHTS and CDR2 YDEGEE. After removal of 0 bases from V and 5 bases from J, the junction contained 7 bases not matched to a gene. This CDR3 is CASSLGQGLKETQYF. CDR3 nucleotides: TGTGCCAGCAGCTTGGGACAGGGATTAAAGGAGACCCAGTACTTC.

This chain uses TRBV12-3 or TRBV12-4 with TRBJ1-1; perhaps TRBD1 as D (6 bases). V gave up 6 bases and J gave up 2 bases, with 13 bases separating them. CDR3 length equals 14 residues. The CDR3 loop is CASRTTGPNTEAFF. The CDR3 DNA follows: TGTGCCAGCAGGACGACAGGACCTAACACTGAAGCTTTCTTT.

V is TRBV5-6 and J is TRBJ1-3; 8 bases agree with TRBD1. With V trimmed by 3 bases and J by 3 bases, 8 bases remained unmatched. Germline V gives CDR1 SGHDT, CDR2 YYEEEE. CDR3 length: 16 amino acids. Here the CDR3 reads CASSSRTGPYGNTIYF. For the CDR3, the DNA is TGTGCCAGCAGCTCCCGGACAGGGCCATATGGAAACACCATATATTTT.

The V gene is TRBV6-6, the J gene TRBJ2-6; D ambiguous. Germline loops: CDR1 MNHNY, CDR2 SVGAGI (reference sequence). This CDR3 has 13 residues. The V and J ends lost 10 bases and 0 bases respectively, with 7 bases between them. This chain's CDR3 is CAIPSSGANVLTF. DNA for the CDR3: TGTGCCATTCCTAGCTCTGGGGCCAACGTCCTGACTTTC.

The chain couples TRBV6-6 to TRBJ1-5; weak D call: TRBD1 (6 bases). Germline-derived CDR1 and CDR2 are MNHNY and SVGAGI (reference sequence). This CDR3 is 15 amino acids long. The V and J ends lost 0 bases and 4 bases respectively, with 10 bases between them. CDR3 sequence: CASSYSMRGNQPQHF. The CDR3 DNA reads as TGTGCCAGCAGTTACTCGATGAGGGGGAATCAGCCCCAGCATTTT.

This chain uses TRBV7-9 with TRBJ2-2; D not resolved. The V end was cut by 4 bases, the J end by 4 bases, with 16 bases between. There are 16 residues in the CDR3. The germline V gene encodes CDR1 SEHNR and CDR2 FQNEAQ (reference sequence). Here the CDR3 DNA reads TGTGCCAGCAGCTCAGGACGGACGCTGGGCACCGGGGAGCTGTTTTTT. Its protein is CASSSGRTLGTGELFF.

This clonotype turned up a few times. This chain uses TRBV5-5 with TRBJ1-1, with D perhaps TRBD1 (6 bases). Per the germline V gene, CDR1 is SGHKS and CDR2 is YYEKEE (reference sequence). Trimming took off 6 bases at V and 7 bases at J, with 13 bases between the two ends. This CDR3 has 12 amino acids. The chain's CDR3 is CASTPEDSEAFF. For the CDR3, the DNA is TGTGCCAGCACCCCGGAGGACAGTGAAGCTTTCTTT.

This rearrangement joins TRBV7-9 to TRBJ2-2; D remains unclear. Trimming removed 5 bases at V and 7 bases at J, with 11 bases between. Germline V gives CDR1 SEHNR, CDR2 FQNEAQ (reference sequence). CDR3 length: 13 residues. Here the CDR3 DNA reads TGTGCCAGCAGCCTTCCGGTGGGCGGGGAGCTGTTTTTT. Its translation is CASSLPVGGELFF.